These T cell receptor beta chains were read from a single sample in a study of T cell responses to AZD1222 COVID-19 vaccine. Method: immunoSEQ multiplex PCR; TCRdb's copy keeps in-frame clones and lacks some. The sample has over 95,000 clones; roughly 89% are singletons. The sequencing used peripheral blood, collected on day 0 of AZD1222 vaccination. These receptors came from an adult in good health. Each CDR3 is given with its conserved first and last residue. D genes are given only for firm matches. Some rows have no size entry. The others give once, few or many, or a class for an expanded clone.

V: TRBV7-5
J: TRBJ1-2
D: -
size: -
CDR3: CARSPPEFWGYTF
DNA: TGTGCCAGAAGCCCGCCCGAGTTTTGGGGCTACACCTTC

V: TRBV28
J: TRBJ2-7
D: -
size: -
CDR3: CASSSYGSSNEQYF
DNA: TGTGCCAGCAGTTCGTACGGAAGCAGTAACGAGCAGTACTTC

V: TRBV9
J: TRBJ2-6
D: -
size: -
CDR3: CASSSGGAGANVLTF
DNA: TGTGCCAGCAGTTCAGGCGGGGCTGGGGCCAACGTCCTGACTTTC

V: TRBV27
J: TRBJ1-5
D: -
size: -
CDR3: CASSLNRQSSNQPQHF
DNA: TGTGCCAGCAGTTTAAATCGACAGTCATCCAATCAGCCCCAGCATTTT

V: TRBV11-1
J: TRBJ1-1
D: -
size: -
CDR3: CASKFGSGNTEAFF
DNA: TGTGCCAGCAAGTTTGGCTCCGGGAACACTGAAGCTTTCTTT

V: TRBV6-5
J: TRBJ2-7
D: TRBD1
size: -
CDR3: CASSYSRDSLSYEQYF
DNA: TGTGCCAGCAGTTACAGCCGGGACAGCCTCTCCTACGAGCAGTACTTC

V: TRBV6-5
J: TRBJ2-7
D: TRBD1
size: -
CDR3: CVSSLMGQGYEQYF
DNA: TGTGTCAGCAGTTTGATGGGACAGGGCTACGAGCAGTACTTC

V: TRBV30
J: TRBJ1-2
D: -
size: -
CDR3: CAWNRDYGYTF
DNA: TGTGCCTGGAACAGAGACTATGGCTACACCTTC

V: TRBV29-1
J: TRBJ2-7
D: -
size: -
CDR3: CSVQSSTEQYF
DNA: TGCAGCGTCCAATCGTCGACGGAGCAGTACTTC

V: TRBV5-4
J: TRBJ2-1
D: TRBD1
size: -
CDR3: CASSFLDRENEQFF
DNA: TGTGCCAGCAGCTTCCTGGACAGGGAGAATGAGCAGTTCTTC

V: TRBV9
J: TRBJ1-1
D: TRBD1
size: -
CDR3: CASSRRGVGPGSRRGMNTEAFF
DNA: TGTGCCAGCAGCCGCAGGGGGGTGGGACCGGGGAGTCGACGAGGCATGAACACTGAAGCTTTCTTT

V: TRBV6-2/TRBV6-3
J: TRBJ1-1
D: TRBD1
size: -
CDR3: CASSFRGGRNTEAFF
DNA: TGTGCCAGCAGTTTTAGAGGGGGCCGGAACACTGAAGCTTTCTTT

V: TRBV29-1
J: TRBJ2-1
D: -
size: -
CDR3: CSVDGLGTPERLNEQFF
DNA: TGCAGCGTTGATGGCCTTGGGACACCTGAGAGGCTTAATGAGCAGTTCTTC

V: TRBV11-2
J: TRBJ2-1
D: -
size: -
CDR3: CASSLDRVYNEQFF
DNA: TGTGCCAGCAGCTTAGACCGGGTCTACAATGAGCAGTTCTTC

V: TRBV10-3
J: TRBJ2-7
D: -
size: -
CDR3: CAITAQLSYEQYF
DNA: TGTGCCATCACTGCACAACTCTCCTACGAGCAGTACTTC

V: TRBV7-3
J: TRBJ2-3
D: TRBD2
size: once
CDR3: CASSRAGEVTDTQYF
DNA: TGTGCCAGCAGCAGGGCGGGAGAGGTAACAGATACGCAGTATTTT

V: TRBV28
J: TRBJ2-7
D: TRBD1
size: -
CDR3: CASSLFGQGSYEQYF
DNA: TGTGCCAGCAGTTTATTCGGACAGGGGTCCTACGAGCAGTACTTC

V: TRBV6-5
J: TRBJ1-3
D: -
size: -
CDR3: CASILDISSGNTIYF
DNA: TGTGCCAGCATATTGGACATTTCCTCTGGAAACACCATATATTTT

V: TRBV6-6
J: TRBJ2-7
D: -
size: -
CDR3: CASAGTSYEQYF
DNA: TGTGCCAGCGCAGGTACCTCCTACGAGCAGTACTTC

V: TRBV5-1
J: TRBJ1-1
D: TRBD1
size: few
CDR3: CASSLEGAATEAFF
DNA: TGCGCCAGCAGCTTGGAGGGGGCGGCCACTGAAGCTTTCTTT

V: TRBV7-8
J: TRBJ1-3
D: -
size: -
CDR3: CASSLASGISGNTIYF
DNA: TGTGCCAGCAGCTTAGCTTCAGGGATTTCTGGAAACACCATATATTTT

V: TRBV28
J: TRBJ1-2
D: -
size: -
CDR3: CASSLGRLGYTF
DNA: TGTGCCAGCAGTTTAGGCAGGCTCGGCTACACCTTC

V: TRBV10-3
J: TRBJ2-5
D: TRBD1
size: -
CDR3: CAISESSGTGRMETQYF
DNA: TGTGCCATCAGTGAGTCGAGTGGGACAGGGAGGATGGAGACCCAGTACTTC

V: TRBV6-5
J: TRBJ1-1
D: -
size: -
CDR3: CASRAANTEAFF
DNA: TGTGCCAGCAGGGCCGCCAACACTGAAGCTTTCTTT

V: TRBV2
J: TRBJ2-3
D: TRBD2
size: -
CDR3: CASSPLAVPSTDTQYF
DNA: TGTGCCAGCAGTCCCCTAGCGGTGCCTAGCACAGATACGCAGTATTTT

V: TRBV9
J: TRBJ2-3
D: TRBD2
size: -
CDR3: CASSVGVGGADTQYF
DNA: TGTGCCAGCAGCGTAGGAGTGGGAGGGGCAGATACGCAGTATTTT

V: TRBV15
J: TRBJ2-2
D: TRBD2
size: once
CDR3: CATSRGGLARTGELFF
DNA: TGTGCCACCAGCAGAGGAGGACTAGCGAGGACCGGGGAGCTGTTTTTT

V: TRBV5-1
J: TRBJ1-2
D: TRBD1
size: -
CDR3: CASSLSPGQGDYGYTF
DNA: TGCGCCAGCAGCTTGTCTCCGGGACAGGGCGACTATGGCTACACCTTC

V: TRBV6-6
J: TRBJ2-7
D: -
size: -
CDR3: CASSYGQGTYEQYF
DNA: TGTGCCAGCAGTTACGGGCAGGGAACCTACGAGCAGTACTTC

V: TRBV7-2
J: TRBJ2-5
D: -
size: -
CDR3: CASSSYETQYF
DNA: TGTGCCAGCAGCTCCTATGAGACCCAGTACTTC

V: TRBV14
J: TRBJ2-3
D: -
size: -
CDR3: CASSPSGGGVDTQYF
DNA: TGTGCCAGCAGCCCCTCGGGAGGGGGCGTTGATACGCAGTATTTT

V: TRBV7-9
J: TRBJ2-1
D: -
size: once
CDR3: CASSTDGRTSYNEQFF
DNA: TGTGCCAGCAGTACGGATGGACGGACCTCCTACAATGAGCAGTTCTTC

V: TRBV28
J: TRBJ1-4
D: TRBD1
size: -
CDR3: CASSSQGQFNEKLFF
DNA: TGTGCCAGCAGTTCCCAGGGACAGTTTAATGAAAAACTGTTTTTT

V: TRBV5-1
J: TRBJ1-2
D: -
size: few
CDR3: CASSLPTGGYTF
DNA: TGCGCCAGCAGCTTACCGACAGGCGGCTACACCTTC

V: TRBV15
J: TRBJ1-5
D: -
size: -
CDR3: CATSSLHYRDPSNQPQHF
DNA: TGTGCCACCAGCAGTCTACACTACCGGGACCCTAGCAATCAGCCCCAGCATTTT

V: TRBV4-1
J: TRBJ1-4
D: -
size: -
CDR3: CASSHTTRPDEKLFF
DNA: TGCGCCAGCAGCCACACAACAAGACCAGATGAAAAACTGTTTTTT